Following are 29 T cell receptor beta chains from one sample sequenced in a study of blood T cell repertoires in COVID-19. Data came from immunoSEQ multiplex PCR; TCRdb stores just in-frame clones and leaves some out. Of about 270,000 clones detected, approximately 92% appear once; the ten largest clones hold roughly 2.3%. Sequenced: PBMCs or T cells enriched from blood (not recorded which). The receptors come from a woman between 18 and 29 years old who had recovered from COVID-19.

The V gene is TRBV7-2, the J gene TRBJ2-3; 8 nucleotides align to TRBD2. J lost 0 bases, V lost 3 bases, and 2 bases had no gene match. The CDR3 consists of 15 residues. Germline V gene sequence: CDR1 SGHTA, CDR2 FQGNSA. This chain's CDR3 is CASSFSGASTDTQYF. The CDR3 DNA reads TGTGCCAGCAGCTTTAGCGGGGCTAGCACAGATACGCAGTATTTT. The variable domain in full, completed from reference TRBV7-2 and TRBJ2-3, reads GAGVSQSPSNKVTEKGKDVELRCDPISGHTALYWYRQSLGQGLEFLIYFQGNSAPDKSGLPSDRFSAERTGGSVSTLTIQRTQQEDSAVYLCASSFSGASTDTQYFGPGTRLTVL.

This chain links TRBV19 with TRBJ1-5, with TRBD1 matching over 8 bases. The germline gives CDR1 LNHDA, CDR2 SQIVND (reference sequence). V shed 6 bases and J 6 bases; nucleotides not matched to a gene: 10. The CDR3 is 15 amino acids. CDR3 sequence reads: CASSVGQALGQPQHF. The DNA for the CDR3 is TGTGCCAGTAGCGTGGGACAGGCCCTGGGTCAGCCCCAGCATTTT. Complete variable domain (other parts from reference TRBV19 and TRBJ1-5): DGGITQSPKYLFRKEGQNVTLSCEQNLNHDAMYWYRQDPGQGLRLIYYSQIVNDFQKGDIAEGYSVSREKKESFPLTVTSAQKNPTAFYLCASSVGQALGQPQHFGDGTRLSIL.

The rearrangement uses TRBV9 and TRBJ2-7; 8 nucleotides agree with TRBD1. CDR3 length: 19 amino acids. Trimming took 4 bases from V and 3 from J; bases not matched to a gene: 21. Germline assignment: CDR1 SGDLS and CDR2 YYNGEE. The CDR3 sequence: CASSPPLTQGAGRNYEQYF. The CDR3 nucleotides read TGTGCCAGCAGCCCCCCCTTAACCCAGGGGGCTGGTCGAAACTACGAGCAGTACTTC.

The J gene is TRBJ1-5, the V gene TRBV28, with TRBD1 as a possible D gene (5 bases). The CDR3 runs 17 residues. The V gene lost 6 bases and the J gene lost 2 bases, with 20 bases spanning the gap. Germline loops: CDR1 MDHEN, CDR2 SYDVKM. CDR3 sequence reads: CASRKTQGRPGNQPQHF. The CDR3 bases are TGTGCCAGCAGAAAAACTCAGGGTCGGCCGGGCAATCAGCCCCAGCATTTT. The entire variable domain, with the rest obtained from reference TRBV28 and TRBJ1-5, is as follows: DVKVTQSSRYLVKRTGEKVFLECVQDMDHENMFWYRQDPGLGLRLIYFSYDVKMKEKGDIPEGYSVSREKKERFSLILESASTNQTSMYLCASRKTQGRPGNQPQHFGDGTRLSIL.

This chain uses TRBV11-1 with TRBJ2-7; D is ambiguous. CDR1 and CDR2 (germline): SGHAT, FQDESV (reference sequence). Trimming removed 3 bases from V and 0 bases from J, with 6 bases in between. The CDR3 totals 13 residues. CDR3 in amino acids: CASSFIASYEQYF. The CDR3 DNA is TGTGCCAGCAGCTTCATAGCCTCCTACGAGCAGTACTTC. Full variable domain (outside the CDR3, taken from reference TRBV11-1 and TRBJ2-7): EAEVAQSPRYKITEKSQAVAFWCDPISGHATLYWYRQILGQGPELLVQFQDESVVDDSQLPKDRFSAERLKGVDSTLKIQPAELGDSAMYLCASSFIASYEQYFGPGTRLTVT.

The genes are TRBV28 and TRBJ2-5, with TRBD2 identical over 11 bases. Germline V lookup: CDR1 MDHEN, CDR2 SYDVKM. V lost 3 bases to trimming and J lost 2 bases; unmatched junction nucleotides: 14. The CDR3 has 19 amino acids. CDR3 DNA sequence: TGTGCCAGCAGTTTTCCCTTAAGACTAGCGGGGACCAATCAAGAGACCCAGTACTTC. Its translation is CASSFPLRLAGTNQETQYF.

This chain joins TRBV10-2 and TRBJ1-6; D remains unclear. The CDR3 is 15 residues long. Germline CDR1 and CDR2: WSHSY and SAAADI. The V end lost 0 bases, the J end lost 8 bases, and 11 bases lay between the germline ends. CDR3 in DNA: TGCGCCAGCAGTGAGTCAACCAGCGAGGATTCACCCCTCCACTTT. This translates into CASSESTSEDSPLHF.

The chain has TRBV29-1 and TRBJ1-2, with D possibly matching TRBD1 (5 bases). Germline values: CDR1 SQVTM, CDR2 ANQGSEA. Trimming shortened V by 6 bases and J by 4 bases, and 21 bases separated the two germline ends. The CDR3 extends over 15 amino acids. CDR3 nucleotides: TGCAGCGTCTCCCTGGGGGGGGGTAAATCCTATGGCTACACCTTC. Protein: CSVSLGGGKSYGYTF.

This rearrangement joins TRBV3-1 (or the pseudogene TRBV3-2) to TRBJ2-4; 9 bases line up with TRBD1. The junction had 8 bases not matched to a gene; V was cut back by 4 bases and J by 4 bases. CDR1 is LGHDT and CDR2 is YNNKEL in the germline V gene (reference sequence). This CDR3 has 16 residues. CDR3 residues: CASSLLIGTGKNIQYF. CDR3 coding DNA: TGTGCCAGCAGCCTTTTAATAGGGACAGGGAAAAACATTCAGTACTTC.

The chain has TRBV5-4 and TRBJ2-3; possible D gene TRBD1, 6 bases. Germline CDR1 SGHNT, CDR2 YYREEE (reference sequence). This CDR3 is built from 16 residues. V was shortened by 3 bases and J by 5 bases, with 19 bases between the two germline ends. CDR3 sequence reads: CASSWYSTGQGDTQYF. The CDR3 nucleotides read TGTGCCAGCAGCTGGTATAGTACAGGGCAGGGAGATACGCAGTATTTT.

This clone showed up many times. The rearrangement joins TRBV12-5 to TRBJ1-6, with 8 bases identical to TRBD1. This CDR3 has 14 amino acids. CDR1 and CDR2 (germline): LGHNT, FRNRAP. V shed 7 bases, J shed 7 bases, and the junction held 6 bases outside the gene matches. The CDR3 protein is CASEQTGDNSPLHF. In DNA, the CDR3 is TGTGCTAGTGAGCAGACAGGGGACAATTCACCCCTCCACTTT.

This clone was observed once. The chain combines TRBV9 with TRBJ1-6; D gene unclear. The germline V gene has CDR1 SGDLS and CDR2 YYNGEE. The V end lost 4 bases, the J end lost 6 bases, and 11 bases lay between the germline ends. The CDR3 has 14 residues. The CDR3 region is CASSPAGSNSPLHF. The CDR3 nucleotides read TGTGCCAGCAGCCCCGCGGGGAGTAATTCACCCCTCCACTTT. The complete variable domain, with remaining parts taken from reference TRBV9 and TRBJ1-6, reads DSGVTQTPKHLITATGQRVTLRCSPRSGDLSVYWYQQSLDQGLQFLIQYYNGEERAKGNILERFSAQQFPDLHSELNLSSLELGDSALYFCASSPAGSNSPLHFGNGTRLTVT.

The V call is TRBV3-1 (or the pseudogene TRBV3-2), the J call TRBJ2-1, with 7 nucleotides matching TRBD2. The V gene's germline CDR1 is LGHDT and CDR2 YNNKEL (reference sequence). Trimming cost V 1 base and J 2 bases; bases outside gene matches: 2. The length of the CDR3 is 15 residues. The CDR3 here is CASSQVGLAYNEQFF. Written as DNA, the CDR3 is TGTGCCAGCAGCCAAGTCGGACTAGCCTACAATGAGCAGTTCTTC.

This clone has a handful of counts. The V gene is TRBV13, the J gene TRBJ1-2; maybe TRBD1 (6 bases). V lost 5 bases and J 9 bases, leaving 16 bases between the germline ends. This CDR3 has 13 residues. Germline values: CDR1 PRHDT, CDR2 FYEKMQ (reference sequence). In DNA form, the CDR3 reads TGTGCCAGCAGCCAAGGGACAAACGCCCGCTACACCTTC. Encoded protein: CASSQGTNARYTF. Drawing the rest from reference TRBV13 and TRBJ1-2, the complete variable domain is AAGVIQSPRHLIKEKRETATLKCYPIPRHDTVYWYQQGPGQDPQFLISFYEKMQSDKGSIPDRFSAQQFSDYHSELNMSSLELGDSALYFCASSQGTNARYTFGSGTRLTVV.

The chain joins TRBV19 to TRBJ1-5; 9 bases agree with TRBD1. The germline V gene encodes CDR1 LNHDA and CDR2 SQIVND (reference sequence). Unmatched junction bases numbered 8, after V lost 4 bases and J lost 1 base. The CDR3 spans 17 residues. Here the CDR3 reads CASSTVQGAGSNQPQHF. CDR3 DNA sequence: TGTGCCAGTAGTACCGTACAGGGGGCGGGCAGCAATCAGCCCCAGCATTTT.

This clone has only one observation. Other DNA sequences in this sample translate to the same CDR3. The gene calls are TRBV12-3 or TRBV12-4 and TRBJ2-5, with unresolved D. The CDR3 is 11 residues long. Trimming took 6 bases from V and 4 from J, leaving 6 bases between them. The CDR3 loop is CASSFRETQYF. As DNA, the CDR3 is TGTGCCAGCAGCTTTAGAGAGACCCAGTACTTC.

The chain is built from TRBV28 and TRBJ2-3, with D perhaps TRBD2 (5 bases). Trimming shortened V by 1 base and J by 3 bases, and 8 bases separated the two germline ends. The CDR3 length is 14 residues. Germline CDR1 MDHEN, CDR2 SYDVKM. This CDR3 is CASSLSRGTDTQYF. The DNA for the CDR3 is TGTGCCAGCAGTTTATCCCGAGGGACAGATACGCAGTATTTT.

This clone was picked up one time. The J gene is TRBJ1-6, the V gene TRBV4-1, with D tentatively TRBD1 (6 bases). Germline V gives CDR1 MGHRA, CDR2 YSYEKL. CDR3 length: 16 residues. V lost 4 bases, J lost 10 bases, and 20 bases lay in between. CDR3 nucleotides: TGCGCCAGCAGCCCCCGGGCGGCAGGGGCGCAATCACCCCTCCACTTT. Protein sequence: CASSPRAAGAQSPLHF.

The V and J genes are TRBV5-1 and TRBJ2-3; D is possibly TRBD1 (6 bases). The germline V gene encodes CDR1 SGHRS and CDR2 YFSETQ. V was trimmed by 4 bases and J by 2 bases, leaving 14 bases between them. The CDR3 consists of 15 residues. The CDR3: CASSRDRPYTDTQYF. DNA for the CDR3: TGCGCCAGCAGCCGCGACAGGCCCTACACAGATACGCAGTATTTT.

The chain combines TRBV5-1 with TRBJ2-7, with 10 bases aligning to TRBD1. V shed 7 bases, J shed 3 bases, and the junction held 10 bases outside the gene matches. The CDR3 consists of 15 residues. CDR1 and CDR2 from the germline V gene are SGHRS and YFSETQ. In DNA, the CDR3 is TGCGCCAGCGCCCGGGACAGGGGAAGGGGCTACGAGCAGTACTTC. Its protein product is CASARDRGRGYEQYF.

A single count supports this clone. The rearrangement uses TRBV6-2 or TRBV6-3 and TRBJ1-2; unclear D gene. This CDR3 region has 10 residues. Trimming cost V 6 bases and J 13 bases, with 12 bases left between them. Germline CDR1 is MNHEY and CDR2 is SVGEGT. The CDR3 nucleotides read TGTGCCAGCAGCCGCGGTATATTCACCTTC. This translates into CASSRGIFTF.

This clone was seen a handful of times. This rearrangement joins TRBV7-9 to TRBJ2-1, with D hard to call. The CDR3 consists of 14 residues. Looked up from germline, CDR1 is SEHNR and CDR2 is FQNEAQ (reference sequence). The V and J ends lost 1 base and 5 bases respectively, with 9 bases between them. The CDR3 spells CASSLGLRDNEQFF. The CDR3 DNA is TGTGCCAGCAGCTTAGGTCTCCGGGACAATGAGCAGTTCTTC.

Notes on this clone: At one boundary the junction diverges from the germline segment, which might be a read error. The chain is built from TRBV5-6 and TRBJ2-3; TRBD2 agrees at 9 bases. The CDR3 extends over 15 amino acids. The germline V gene encodes CDR1 SGHDT and CDR2 YYEEEE. CDR3 residues: CASILAGGPPDTQYF. The DNA of the CDR3 is TGTGCCAGCATCTTGGCGGGGGGGCCACCAGATACGCAGTATTTT.

This clone was found many times. The rearrangement links TRBV7-9 to TRBJ1-2; 8 bases fit TRBD1. The CDR3 is made up of 13 amino acids. CDR1 and CDR2 from the germline V gene are SEHNR and FQNEAQ (reference sequence). The junction had 4 bases not matched to a gene; V was cut back by 5 bases and J by 5 bases. The CDR3 DNA reads TGTGCCAGCAGCGCCCGGACAGGGTATGGCTACACCTTC. Translated, it gives CASSARTGYGYTF. Supplemented by reference TRBV7-9 and TRBJ1-2, the full variable domain reads DTGVSQNPRHKITKRGQNVTFRCDPISEHNRLYWYRQTLGQGPEFLTYFQNEAQLEKSRLLSDRFSAERPKGSFSTLEIQRTEQGDSAMYLCASSARTGYGYTFGSGTRLTVV.

V gene TRBV19 combines with J gene TRBJ2-1; 8 bases align to TRBD2. CDR3 size: 19 residues. Germline V gene data show CDR1 as LNHDA and CDR2 as SQIVND (reference sequence). Trimming cost V 5 bases and J 2 bases; bases outside gene matches: 17. The CDR3, as DNA: TGTGCCAGTAGTGCCCCCGGGGGGGGTACCGGTAGCACCTACAATGAGCAGTTCTTC. This translates into CASSAPGGGTGSTYNEQFF.

The V and J genes are TRBV27 and TRBJ1-5, with D uncertain. Germline loops: CDR1 MNHEY, CDR2 SMNVEV (reference sequence). Trimming removed 4 bases from V and 5 bases from J, with 9 bases in between. The CDR3 extends over 13 amino acids. DNA of the CDR3: TGTGCCAGCAGTTCAGTGGTCCATCAGCCCCAGCATTTT. This translates into CASSSVVHQPQHF.

The chain has TRBV25-1 and TRBJ1-3; D is ambiguous. This CDR3 spans 13 amino acids. V dropped 5 bases and J dropped 7 bases, with 12 bases sitting between them. Germline V gene sequence: CDR1 MGHDK, CDR2 SYGVNS. CDR3: CASSRQEGNTIYF. The CDR3 DNA is TGTGCCAGCAGTCGTCAGGAGGGCAACACCATATATTTT.

The chain couples TRBV9 to TRBJ2-1; TRBD2 is a possible D gene (6 bases). Trimming left V 3 bases short and J 8 bases short, with 15 bases between. The CDR3 extends over 14 amino acids. The germline CDR1 and CDR2 sequences are SGDLS and YYNGEE. Here the CDR3 reads CASSAGGSTYEQFF. For the CDR3, the DNA is TGTGCCAGCAGCGCCGGGGGTTCCACATATGAGCAGTTCTTC.

The CDR3 DNA reads as TGCGCCAGCAGCTTGTCGACAGGGGGAAACACCGGGGAGCTGTTTTTT. Translation: CASSLSTGGNTGELFF. V gene TRBV5-1 combines with J gene TRBJ2-2; 9 bases match TRBD1. The CDR3 is made up of 16 amino acids. V shed 1 base and J 2 bases; nucleotides not matched to a gene: 3. CDR1 SGHRS and CDR2 YFSETQ come from the germline V gene.